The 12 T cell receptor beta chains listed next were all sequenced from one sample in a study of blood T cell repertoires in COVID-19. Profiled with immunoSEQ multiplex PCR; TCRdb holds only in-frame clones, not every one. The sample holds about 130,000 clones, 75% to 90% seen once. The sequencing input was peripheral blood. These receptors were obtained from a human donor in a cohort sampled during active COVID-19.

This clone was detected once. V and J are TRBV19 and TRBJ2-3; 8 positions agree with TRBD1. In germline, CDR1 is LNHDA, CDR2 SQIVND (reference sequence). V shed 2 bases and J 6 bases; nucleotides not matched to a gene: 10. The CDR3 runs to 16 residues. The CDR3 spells CASSISVPGGMDTQYF. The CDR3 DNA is TGTGCCAGTAGTATATCGGTTCCAGGGGGCATGGATACGCAGTATTTT.

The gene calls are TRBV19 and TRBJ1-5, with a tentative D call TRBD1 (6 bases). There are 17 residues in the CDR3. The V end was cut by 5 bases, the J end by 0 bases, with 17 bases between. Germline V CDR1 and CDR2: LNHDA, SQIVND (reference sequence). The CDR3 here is CASSVYGQLHSNQPQHF. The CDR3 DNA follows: TGTGCCAGTAGTGTTTACGGACAGTTACATAGCAATCAGCCCCAGCATTTT.

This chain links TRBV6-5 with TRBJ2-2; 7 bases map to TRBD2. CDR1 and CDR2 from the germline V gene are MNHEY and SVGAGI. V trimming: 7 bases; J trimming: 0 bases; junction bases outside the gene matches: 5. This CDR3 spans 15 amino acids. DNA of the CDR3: TGTGCCAGCAAACGGGGGGTACCGAACACCGGGGAGCTGTTTTTT. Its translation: CASKRGVPNTGELFF.

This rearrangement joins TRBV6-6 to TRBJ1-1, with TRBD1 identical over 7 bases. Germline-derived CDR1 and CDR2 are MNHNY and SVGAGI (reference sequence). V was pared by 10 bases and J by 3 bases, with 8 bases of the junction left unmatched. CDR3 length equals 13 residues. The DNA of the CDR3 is TGTGCCACCATGGGACAGTTTTACACTGAAGCTTTCTTT. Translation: CATMGQFYTEAFF.

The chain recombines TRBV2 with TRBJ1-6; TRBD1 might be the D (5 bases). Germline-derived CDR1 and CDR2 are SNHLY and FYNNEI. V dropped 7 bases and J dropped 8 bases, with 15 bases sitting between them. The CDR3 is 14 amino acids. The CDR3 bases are TGTGCCAGCACGGCCCGGGGGGGTGATTCACCCCTCCACTTT. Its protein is CASTARGGDSPLHF.

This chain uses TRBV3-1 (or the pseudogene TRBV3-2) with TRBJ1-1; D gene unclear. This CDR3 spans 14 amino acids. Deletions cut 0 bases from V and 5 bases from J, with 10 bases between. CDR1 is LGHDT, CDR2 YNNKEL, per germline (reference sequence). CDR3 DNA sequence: TGTGCCAGCAGCCAAGACCCAGGATTGACTGAAGCTTTCTTT. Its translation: CASSQDPGLTEAFF.

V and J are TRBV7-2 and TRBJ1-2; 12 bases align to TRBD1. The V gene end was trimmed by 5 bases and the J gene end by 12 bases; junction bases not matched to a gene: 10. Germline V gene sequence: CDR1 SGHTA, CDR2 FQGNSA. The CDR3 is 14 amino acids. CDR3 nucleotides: TGTGCCAGCAGCGAGCCGGGACAGGGGGCCGCTCACACCTTC. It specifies CASSEPGQGAAHTF. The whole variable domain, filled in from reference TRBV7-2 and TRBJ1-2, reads GAGVSQSPSNKVTEKGKDVELRCDPISGHTALYWYRQSLGQGLEFLIYFQGNSAPDKSGLPSDRFSAERTGGSVSTLTIQRTQQEDSAVYLCASSEPGQGAAHTFGSGTRLTVV.

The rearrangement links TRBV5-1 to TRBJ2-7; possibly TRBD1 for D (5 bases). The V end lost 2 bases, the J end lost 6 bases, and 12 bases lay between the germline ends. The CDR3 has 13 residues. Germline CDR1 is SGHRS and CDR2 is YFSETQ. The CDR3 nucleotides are TGCGCCAGCAGCTTCCAAGGGGATTCCGAGCAGTACGTC. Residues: CASSFQGDSEQYV.

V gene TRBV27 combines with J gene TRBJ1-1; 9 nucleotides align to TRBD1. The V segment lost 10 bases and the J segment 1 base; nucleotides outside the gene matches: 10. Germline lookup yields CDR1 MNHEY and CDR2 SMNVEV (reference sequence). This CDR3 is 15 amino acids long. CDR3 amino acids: CATQRQGQGNTEAFF. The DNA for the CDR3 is TGTGCCACCCAACGGCAGGGACAGGGGAACACTGAAGCTTTCTTT.

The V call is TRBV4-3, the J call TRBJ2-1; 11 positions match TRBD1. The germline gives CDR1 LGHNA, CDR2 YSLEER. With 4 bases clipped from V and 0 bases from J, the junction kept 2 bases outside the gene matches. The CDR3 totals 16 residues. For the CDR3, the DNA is TGCGCCAGCAGCCTAGGGACAGGGGGCTCCTACAATGAGCAGTTCTTC. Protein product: CASSLGTGGSYNEQFF.

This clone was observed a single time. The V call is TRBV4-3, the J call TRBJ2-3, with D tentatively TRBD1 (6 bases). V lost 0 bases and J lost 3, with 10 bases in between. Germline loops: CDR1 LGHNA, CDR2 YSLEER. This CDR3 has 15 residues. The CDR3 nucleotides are TGCGCCAGCAGCCAAGATTGGGGGCGTACAGATACGCAGTATTTT. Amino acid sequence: CASSQDWGRTDTQYF.

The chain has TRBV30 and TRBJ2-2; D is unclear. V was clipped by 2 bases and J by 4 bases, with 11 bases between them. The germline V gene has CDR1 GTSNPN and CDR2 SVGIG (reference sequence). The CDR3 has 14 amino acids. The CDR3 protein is CAWSQRGGTGELFF. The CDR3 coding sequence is TGTGCCTGGAGTCAGCGTGGTGGCACCGGGGAGCTGTTTTTT.